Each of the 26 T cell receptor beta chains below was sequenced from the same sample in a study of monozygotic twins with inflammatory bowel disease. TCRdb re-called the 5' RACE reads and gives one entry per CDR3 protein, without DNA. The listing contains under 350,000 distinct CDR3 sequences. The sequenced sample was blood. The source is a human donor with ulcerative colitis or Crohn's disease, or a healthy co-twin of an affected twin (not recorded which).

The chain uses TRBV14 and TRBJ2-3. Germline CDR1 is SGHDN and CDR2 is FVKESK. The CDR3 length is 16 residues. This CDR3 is CASSQASLFVRDTQYF.

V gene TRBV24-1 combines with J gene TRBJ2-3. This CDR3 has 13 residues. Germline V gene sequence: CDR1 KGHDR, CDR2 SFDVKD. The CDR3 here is CATSVDSTDTQYF.

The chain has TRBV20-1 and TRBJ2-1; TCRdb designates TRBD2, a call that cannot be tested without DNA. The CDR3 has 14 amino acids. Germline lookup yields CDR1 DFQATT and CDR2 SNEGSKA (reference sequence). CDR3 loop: CSTKPGTSGTGEFF.

The CDR3 protein is CASTPGQGNYGYTF. V is TRBV28 and J is TRBJ1-2; the TCRdb call, TRBD1, lacks DNA for checking. The CDR3 is made up of 14 amino acids. Germline loops: CDR1 MDHEN, CDR2 SYDVKM.

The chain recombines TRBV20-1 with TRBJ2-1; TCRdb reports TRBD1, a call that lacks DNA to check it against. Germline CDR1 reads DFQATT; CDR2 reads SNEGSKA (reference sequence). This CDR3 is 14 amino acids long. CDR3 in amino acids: CRARVPGGVNEQFF.

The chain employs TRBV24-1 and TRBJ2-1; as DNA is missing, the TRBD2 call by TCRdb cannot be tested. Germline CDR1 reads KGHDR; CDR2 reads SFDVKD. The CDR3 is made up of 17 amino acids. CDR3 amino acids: CATSDSAGLAGPNEQFF.

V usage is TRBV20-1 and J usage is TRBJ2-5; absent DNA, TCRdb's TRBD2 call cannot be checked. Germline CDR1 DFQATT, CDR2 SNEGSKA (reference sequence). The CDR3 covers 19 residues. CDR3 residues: CSARRNLAGGLYGQETQYF.

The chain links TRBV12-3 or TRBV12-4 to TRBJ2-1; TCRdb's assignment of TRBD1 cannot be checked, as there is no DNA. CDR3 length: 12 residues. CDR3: CASSLGGDEQFF.

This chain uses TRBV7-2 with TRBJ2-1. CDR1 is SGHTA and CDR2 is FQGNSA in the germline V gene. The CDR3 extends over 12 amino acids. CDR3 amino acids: CASSLYWGEQFF.

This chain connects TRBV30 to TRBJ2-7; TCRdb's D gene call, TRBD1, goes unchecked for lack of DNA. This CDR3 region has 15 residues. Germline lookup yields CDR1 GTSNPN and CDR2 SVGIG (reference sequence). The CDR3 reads CAWSVPRQNSYEQYF.

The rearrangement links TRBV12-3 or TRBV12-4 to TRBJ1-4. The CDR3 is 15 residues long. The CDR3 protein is CASRNGETTNEKLFF.

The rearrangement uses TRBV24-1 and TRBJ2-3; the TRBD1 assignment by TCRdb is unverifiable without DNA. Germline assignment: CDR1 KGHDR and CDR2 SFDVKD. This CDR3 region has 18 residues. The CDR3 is CATSDNTPRQAHRDTQYF.

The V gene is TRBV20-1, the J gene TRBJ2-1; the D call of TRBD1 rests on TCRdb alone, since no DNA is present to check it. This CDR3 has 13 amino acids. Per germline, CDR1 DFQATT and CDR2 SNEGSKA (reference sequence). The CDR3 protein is CSAPGFPYNEQFF.

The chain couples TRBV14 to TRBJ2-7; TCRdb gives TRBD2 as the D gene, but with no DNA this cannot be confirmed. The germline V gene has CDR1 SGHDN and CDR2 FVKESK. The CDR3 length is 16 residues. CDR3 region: CASSQGGRQFNYEQYF.

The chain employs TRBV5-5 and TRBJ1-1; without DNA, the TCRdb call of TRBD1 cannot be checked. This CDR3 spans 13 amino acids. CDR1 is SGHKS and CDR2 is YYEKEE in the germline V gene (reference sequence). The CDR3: CASREGQNTEAFF.

The chain's CDR3 is CASSLVVQTIGEFF. The chain combines TRBV7-8 with TRBJ2-1. CDR3 length equals 14 residues. Germline V gene sequence: CDR1 SGHVS, CDR2 FQNEAQ.

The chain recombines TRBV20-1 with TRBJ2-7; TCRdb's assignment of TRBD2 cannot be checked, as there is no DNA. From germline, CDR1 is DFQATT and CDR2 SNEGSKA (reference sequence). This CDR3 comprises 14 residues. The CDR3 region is CSAIGTSGNYEQYF.

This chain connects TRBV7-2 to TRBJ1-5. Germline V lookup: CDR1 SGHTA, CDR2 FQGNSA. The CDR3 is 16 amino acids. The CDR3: CASSLESPISNQPQHF.

CDR3 in amino acids: CATSLGTVRNEQFF. The J gene is TRBJ2-1, the V gene TRBV10-2; the TCRdb D gene call, TRBD1, has no DNA to confirm it. This CDR3 is built from 14 residues. Germline CDR1 and CDR2: WSHSY and SAAADI.

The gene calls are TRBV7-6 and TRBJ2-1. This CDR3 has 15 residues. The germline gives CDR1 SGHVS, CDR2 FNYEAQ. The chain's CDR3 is CASSLDLGSYNEQFF.

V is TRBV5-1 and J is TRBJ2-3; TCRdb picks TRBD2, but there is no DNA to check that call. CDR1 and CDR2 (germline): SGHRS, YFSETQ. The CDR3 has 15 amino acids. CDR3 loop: CASDHTGLAGDTQYF.

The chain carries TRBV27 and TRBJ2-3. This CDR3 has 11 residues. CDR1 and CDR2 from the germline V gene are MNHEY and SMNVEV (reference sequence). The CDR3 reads CASSAQATQYF.

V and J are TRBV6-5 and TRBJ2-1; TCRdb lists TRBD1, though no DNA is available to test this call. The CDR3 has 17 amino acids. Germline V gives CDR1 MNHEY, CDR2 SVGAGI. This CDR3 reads CASRVRAGDRAYNEQFF.

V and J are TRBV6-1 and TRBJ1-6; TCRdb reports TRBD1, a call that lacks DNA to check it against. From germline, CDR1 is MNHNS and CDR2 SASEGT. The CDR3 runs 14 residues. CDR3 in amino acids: CATLPGHPNSPLHF.

CDR3 residues: CASSHSSDRNTEAFF. The chain links TRBV3-1 to TRBJ1-1. Germline V CDR1 and CDR2: LGHDT, YNNKEL (reference sequence). This CDR3 comprises 15 residues.

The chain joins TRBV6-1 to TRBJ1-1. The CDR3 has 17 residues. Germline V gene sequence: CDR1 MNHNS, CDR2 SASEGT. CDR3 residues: CASTRWGEMTMNTEAFF.